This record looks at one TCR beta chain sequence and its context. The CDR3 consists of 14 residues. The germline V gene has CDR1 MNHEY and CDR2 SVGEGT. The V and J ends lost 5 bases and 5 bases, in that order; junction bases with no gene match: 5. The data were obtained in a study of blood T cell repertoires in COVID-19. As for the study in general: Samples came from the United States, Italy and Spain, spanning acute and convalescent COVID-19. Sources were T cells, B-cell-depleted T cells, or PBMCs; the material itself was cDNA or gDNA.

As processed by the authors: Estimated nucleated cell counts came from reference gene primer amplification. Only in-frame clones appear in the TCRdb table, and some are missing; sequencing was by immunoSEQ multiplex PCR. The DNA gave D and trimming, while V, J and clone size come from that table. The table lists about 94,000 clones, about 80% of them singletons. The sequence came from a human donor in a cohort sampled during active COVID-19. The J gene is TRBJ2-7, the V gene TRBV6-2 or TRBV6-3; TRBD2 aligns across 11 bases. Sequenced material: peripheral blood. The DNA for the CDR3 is TGTGCCAGCAGTCTTCTAGCGGGAGGTGACGAGCAGTACTTC. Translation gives CASSLLAGGDEQYF.